The 18 T cell receptor beta chains presented below share a single source sample, sequenced in a study of early T cells in non-severe SARS-CoV-2 infection. TCRdb re-derived calls from the 5' RACE reads in MiXCR, one entry per CDR3 protein. The profile shows more than 90,000 distinct CDR3 sequences, approximately 11% of them singletons. The specimen was whole blood. These receptors all come from an adult who was a healthcare worker with PCR-confirmed SARS-CoV-2 infection or an uninfected control (not recorded which).

The table lists this clonotype with many counts. V is TRBV7-2 and J is TRBJ1-1, with D tentatively TRBD1 (6 bases). The length of the CDR3 is 13 residues. Germline lookup yields CDR1 SGHTA and CDR2 FQGNSA. V lost 7 bases, J lost 4 bases, and 13 bases lay in between. DNA for the CDR3: TGTGCCAGCATCTTTACAGGGACCACTGAAGCTTTCTTT. Its protein product is CASIFTGTTEAFF.

This clonotype was detected many times. The rearrangement joins TRBV5-1 to TRBJ2-2; D is ambiguous. V lost 0 bases to trimming and J lost 8 bases, with 5 bases between them. The germline gives CDR1 SGHRS, CDR2 YFSETQ. There are 12 residues in the CDR3. Written as DNA, the CDR3 is TGCGCCAGCAGCTTGGTTAGTGGGGAGCTGTTTTTT. Its protein is CASSLVSGELFF.

This clonotype was detected ten times or more. The chain combines TRBV10-3 with TRBJ2-5, with TRBD2 matching over 11 bases. Losses at the gene ends were 3 bases for V and 5 bases for J; bases not matched to a gene: 2. The CDR3 sequence is 14 residues long. Germline CDR1 ENHRY, CDR2 SYGVKD. The chain's CDR3 is CAISETSGGETQYF. The DNA of the CDR3 is TGTGCCATCAGTGAAACTAGCGGGGGCGAGACCCAGTACTTC.

The chain recombines TRBV5-1 with TRBJ1-2; no definite D call. The V end was cut by 4 bases, the J end by 3 bases, with 7 bases between. The CDR3 loop spans 12 amino acids. Germline V gives CDR1 SGHRS, CDR2 YFSETQ. The CDR3 is CASSRGYYGYTF. CDR3 in DNA: TGCGCCAGCAGCCGGGGTTACTATGGCTACACCTTC.

This clonotype was seen only a few times. The chain combines TRBV30 with TRBJ2-1; 8 bases match TRBD2. The CDR3 has 17 amino acids. Germline CDR1 reads GTSNPN; CDR2 reads SVGIG (reference sequence). V trimming: 1 base; J trimming: 0 bases; junction bases outside the gene matches: 8. The CDR3 sequence: CAWSGAGGLSSYNEQFF. CDR3 DNA sequence: TGTGCCTGGAGTGGGGCGGGAGGCCTCTCCTCCTACAATGAGCAGTTCTTC.

This clonotype occurred a few times. The chain carries TRBV6-6 and TRBJ2-1; no firm D call. The V gene lost 6 bases and the J gene lost 5 bases, with 2 bases spanning the gap. In germline, CDR1 is MNHNY, CDR2 SVGAGI (reference sequence). The CDR3 covers 10 residues. For the CDR3, the DNA is TGTGCCAGCAGAAACAATGAGCAGTTCTTC. This encodes CASRNNEQFF.

The rearrangement joins TRBV6-6 to TRBJ1-3, with TRBD1 matching 10 bases. V shed 6 bases, J shed 4 bases, and the junction held 9 bases outside the gene matches. The CDR3 extends over 16 amino acids. Germline loops: CDR1 MNHNY, CDR2 SVGAGI (reference sequence). CDR3 nucleotides: TGTGCCAGCAGACCCGGACAGGGGGGGATCGGAAACACCATATATTTT. This encodes CASRPGQGGIGNTIYF.

This clonotype was counted between two and nine times. The chain employs TRBV4-1 and TRBJ2-7; 7 bases agree with TRBD2. Per the germline V gene, CDR1 is MGHRA and CDR2 is YSYEKL. Trimming cost V 0 bases and J 2 bases; bases outside gene matches: 10. The CDR3 has 17 amino acids. Here the CDR3 reads CASSQDPPAGLTYEQYF. Here the CDR3 DNA reads TGCGCCAGCAGCCAAGATCCCCCAGCGGGGTTAACCTACGAGCAGTACTTC.

This sequence joins TRBV29-1 and TRBJ2-2; D remains ambiguous. The germline CDR1 and CDR2 sequences are SQVTM and ANQGSEA. CDR3 length: 12 amino acids. With 4 bases removed from V and 4 bases from J, the gap between germline ends came to 7 bases. The CDR3 sequence is CSVVVGTGELFF. The CDR3 DNA is TGCAGCGTTGTGGTGGGCACCGGGGAGCTGTTTTTT.

V and J are TRBV29-1 and TRBJ2-1, with TRBD2 matching over 12 bases. This CDR3 spans 16 amino acids. With 0 bases clipped from V and 4 bases from J, the junction kept 4 bases outside the gene matches. The V gene's germline CDR1 is SQVTM and CDR2 ANQGSEA. DNA of the CDR3: TGCAGCGTTGAAGATCGAGGACTAGCGGGATACAATGAGCAGTTCTTC. It specifies CSVEDRGLAGYNEQFF.

This clonotype was detected a few times. The chain links TRBV3-1 to TRBJ1-5, with 8 bases that match TRBD1. This CDR3 region has 15 residues. Germline lookup yields CDR1 LGHDT and CDR2 YNNKEL (reference sequence). The ends lost 1 base at V and 9 bases at J; junction bases unmatched: 8. The CDR3 DNA reads as TGTGCCAGCAGCCAAGCCGGGACAGGTGCTGGGCCCCAGCATTTT. Its protein product is CASSQAGTGAGPQHF.

This clonotype has a handful of counts. V and J are TRBV6-6 and TRBJ1-2, with D unclear. This CDR3 contains 12 residues. CDR1 is MNHNY and CDR2 is SVGAGI in the germline V gene (reference sequence). Trimming removed 5 bases from V and 8 bases from J, with 12 bases in between. CDR3 sequence reads: CASSEGEKGYTF. The CDR3, as DNA: TGTGCCAGCAGTGAGGGAGAGAAGGGCTACACCTTC.

This clonotype was found many times. The genes are TRBV5-1 and TRBJ2-2, with D tentatively TRBD2 (6 bases). CDR3 length: 15 amino acids. Germline V CDR1 and CDR2: SGHRS, YFSETQ. The V gene lost 9 bases and the J gene lost 7 bases, with 22 bases spanning the gap. For the CDR3, the DNA is TGCGCCACCAACCTAGGCGGGGCCGGGGACGGGGAGCTGTTTTTT. Translated: CATNLGGAGDGELFF.

This clonotype has just a few counts. The chain couples TRBV11-2 to TRBJ2-5; tentative D call: TRBD2 (6 bases). In germline, CDR1 is SGHAT, CDR2 FQNNGV. V was clipped by 0 bases and J by 4 bases, with 6 bases between them. The CDR3 sequence is 13 residues long. The CDR3 DNA reads TGTGCCAGCAGCTTAGAACTAGCAGAGACCCAGTACTTC. It codes for CASSLELAETQYF.

The chain combines TRBV12-3 or TRBV12-4 with TRBJ2-5, with D possibly matching TRBD2 (6 bases). The CDR3 has 13 amino acids. V was trimmed by 6 bases and J by 8 bases, leaving 16 bases between them. In DNA form, the CDR3 reads TGTGCCAGCAGCCGACTAGAATCCGGTACCCAGTACTTC. Protein: CASSRLESGTQYF.

This clonotype was seen a handful of times. The chain is built from TRBV27 and TRBJ1-1; 8 bases map to TRBD1. Germline V gene data show CDR1 as MNHEY and CDR2 as SMNVEV (reference sequence). The V segment lost 4 bases and the J segment 4 bases; nucleotides outside the gene matches: 2. This CDR3 has 13 amino acids. CDR3 sequence: CASSYTGGTEAFF. CDR3 DNA sequence: TGTGCCAGCAGTTACACAGGGGGCACTGAAGCTTTCTTT.

This sequence joins TRBV29-1 and TRBJ2-2, with TRBD2 matching 7 bases. Germline CDR1 is SQVTM and CDR2 is ANQGSEA. The length of the CDR3 is 14 residues. V was clipped by 6 bases and J by 8 bases; unmatched bases: 12. The CDR3, as DNA: TGCAGCGTCTCAGCGGGACCAGCCACTGGGGAGCTGTTTTTT. Its protein is CSVSAGPATGELFF.

The table lists this clonotype with many counts. CDR3 amino acids: CSVRLAGSYNEQFF. CDR3 nucleotides: TGCAGCGTGCGACTAGCGGGCTCCTACAATGAGCAGTTCTTC. The J gene is TRBJ2-1, the V gene TRBV29-1; 10 positions agree with TRBD2. The CDR3 length is 14 residues. Germline V CDR1 and CDR2: SQVTM, ANQGSEA. Trimming removed 6 bases from V and 0 bases from J; junction bases left unmatched: 2.